The 13 T cell receptor beta chains below all came from one sample that was sequenced in a study of T cells in localized non-small cell lung cancer. The repertoire was sequenced with immunoSEQ multiplex PCR; TCRdb's copy has only in-frame clones and lacks some. Of about 40,000 clones listed, approximately 80% were seen once; the top ten hold 7.3%. The sample consisted of peripheral blood mononuclear cells, taken before any cancer treatment. These receptors came from an older male donor with stage II lung adenocarcinoma.

The rearrangement links TRBV19 to TRBJ2-6, with 8 bases fitting TRBD1. The J segment lost 1 base and the V segment lost 7 bases, leaving 12 bases of the junction unmatched. The CDR3 has 18 residues. The germline V gene encodes CDR1 LNHDA and CDR2 SQIVND (reference sequence). The CDR3 reads CASKEQGEILSGANVLTF. CDR3 coding DNA: TGTGCCAGTAAGGAACAGGGGGAAATTCTATCTGGGGCCAACGTCCTGACTTTC.

For this clone: The sample holds other DNA sequences that translate to the same CDR3. This chain connects TRBV7-2 to TRBJ1-5, with 8 bases lining up with TRBD1. The germline CDR1 and CDR2 sequences are SGHTA and FQGNSA. CDR3 length: 14 amino acids. Trimming took 2 bases from V and 4 from J; bases not matched to a gene: 1. CDR3 loop: CASSLNRGNQPQHF. DNA for the CDR3: TGTGCCAGCAGCTTAAACAGGGGGAATCAGCCCCAGCATTTT.

The chain links TRBV7-8 to TRBJ1-1; D gene ambiguous. V dropped 5 bases and J dropped 7 bases, with 11 bases sitting between them. From germline, CDR1 is SGHVS and CDR2 FQNEAQ. CDR3 length: 12 amino acids. In DNA form, the CDR3 reads TGTGCCAGCAGCGTACTAGCGGTTGAAGCTTTCTTT. Translated, it gives CASSVLAVEAFF.

V gene TRBV7-8 combines with J gene TRBJ2-2, with 11 bases lining up with TRBD2. The trim removed 3 bases at V and 7 bases at J, leaving 7 bases unmatched. Germline assignment: CDR1 SGHVS and CDR2 FQNEAQ. The CDR3 loop spans 16 amino acids. The CDR3 sequence: CASSFRLAGMIGELFF. The CDR3 nucleotides are TGTGCCAGCAGCTTCCGACTAGCGGGAATGATCGGGGAGCTGTTTTTT.

J is TRBJ2-7 and V is TRBV6-1, with TRBD2 matching over 7 bases. Germline V CDR1 and CDR2: MNHNS, SASEGT. CDR3 length: 15 residues. The junction had 4 bases not matched to a gene; V was cut back by 0 bases and J by 2 bases. The CDR3 region is CASSEAGGKTYEQYF. CDR3 in DNA: TGTGCCAGCAGTGAAGCCGGGGGGAAGACCTACGAGCAGTACTTC.

The chain couples TRBV11-2 to TRBJ2-7; D is uncertain. CDR3 length equals 15 residues. V was shortened by 5 bases and J by 0 bases, with 14 bases between the two germline ends. Germline V gene data show CDR1 as SGHAT and CDR2 as FQNNGV. The CDR3 spells CASSPGTLLSYEQYF. As DNA, the CDR3 is TGTGCCAGCAGCCCCGGTACCCTCCTCTCCTACGAGCAGTACTTC. Complete variable domain (other parts from reference TRBV11-2 and TRBJ2-7): EAGVAQSPRYKIIEKRQSVAFWCNPISGHATLYWYQQILGQGPKLLIQFQNNGVVDDSQLPKDRFSAERLKGVDSTLKIQPAKLEDSAVYLCASSPGTLLSYEQYFGPGTRLTVT.

The V and J genes are TRBV7-6 and TRBJ2-5, with D unclear. V was pared by 1 base and J by 4 bases, with 13 bases between. Germline V gene data show CDR1 as SGHVS and CDR2 as FNYEAQ. This CDR3 has 15 amino acids. CDR3 protein: CASSLGLTWRETQYF. The DNA of the CDR3 is TGTGCCAGCAGCTTAGGGTTGACTTGGCGAGAGACCCAGTACTTC.

V is TRBV20-1 and J is TRBJ1-2; D is unclear. Germline lookup yields CDR1 DFQATT and CDR2 SNEGSKA (reference sequence). This CDR3 has 11 amino acids. V shed 7 bases and J shed 7 bases, with 13 bases lying between them. In nucleotides, the CDR3 is TGCAGTGTCGACACCCGAACTGGCTACACCTTC. It translates to CSVDTRTGYTF.

By share, this clone counts as medium-sized. This chain connects TRBV7-2 to TRBJ2-1, with 10 bases lining up with TRBD1. The germline V gene has CDR1 SGHTA and CDR2 FQGNSA. The CDR3 is 16 residues long. V lost 5 bases and J lost 3; bases outside the gene matches: 7. The CDR3 spells CASSRWGQGYYNEQFF. In nucleotides, the CDR3 is TGTGCCAGCAGCCGATGGGGACAGGGGTACTACAATGAGCAGTTCTTC.

This sequence joins TRBV28 and TRBJ1-2; no reliable D call. Germline CDR1 reads MDHEN; CDR2 reads SYDVKM. CDR3 length equals 13 residues. V was trimmed by 4 bases and J by 7 bases, leaving 13 bases between them. The CDR3 DNA follows: TGTGCCAGCAGTTACGGGGTTGGTAGTGGCTACACCTTC. Amino acid sequence: CASSYGVGSGYTF.

The chain combines TRBV7-2 with TRBJ2-4, with 9 nucleotides matching TRBD1. Germline V gene data show CDR1 as SGHTA and CDR2 as FQGNSA. The J segment lost 1 base and the V segment lost 5 bases, leaving 6 bases of the junction unmatched. The CDR3 covers 16 residues. CDR3 sequence reads: CASSTRQGGAKNIQYF. The CDR3 coding sequence is TGTGCCAGCAGCACCCGACAGGGGGGGGCCAAAAACATTCAGTACTTC.

This chain uses TRBV5-4 with TRBJ2-1; unclear D gene. The CDR3 covers 12 residues. CDR1 is SGHNT, CDR2 YYREEE, per germline (reference sequence). V lost 4 bases to trimming and J lost 8 bases, with 10 bases between them. The CDR3 reads CASSLGWDEQFF. DNA for the CDR3: TGTGCCAGCAGCCTGGGGTGGGATGAGCAGTTCTTC.

V gene TRBV9 combines with J gene TRBJ2-1, with TRBD2 matching over 14 bases. Germline values: CDR1 SGDLS, CDR2 YYNGEE. The trim removed 3 bases at V and 6 bases at J, leaving 8 bases unmatched. The CDR3 length is 17 residues. This chain's CDR3 is CASSARAGTSGSNEQFF. Written as DNA, the CDR3 is TGTGCCAGCAGCGCCCGAGCCGGGACTAGCGGGAGCAATGAGCAGTTCTTC.